This T cell receptor (beta chain) was profiled in a study of cytomegalovirus exposure and HLA in healthy donors. Study conclusions and caveats: Within an earlier analysis, most TCR beta V segments proved productive either about 87% or about 30% of the time. According to a later analysis, most TCR beta chains associated with CMV appeared HLA-restricted. Later work found that TCR association rates differed between HLA loci; DRB1 had the most and HLA-C the fewest.

It was with 60 Vbeta and 13 Jbeta primers that the PCR ran. Sequenced by immunoSEQ multiplex PCR; TCRdb stores in-frame clones only, minus some. The profile shows roughly 150,000 clones, approximately 81% of them singletons. This clone was detected only a few times. Antigen: not known. This CDR3 has 15 amino acids. The germline CDR1 and CDR2 sequences are MNHEY and SMNVEV (reference sequence). Unmatched junction bases numbered 7, after V lost 8 bases and J lost 5 bases. This clonotype originated in a man over 45 in good health and CMV-seropositive. The chain recombines TRBV27 with TRBJ2-5; TRBD2 matches at 14 bases. The sample was PBMCs. The chain's CDR3 is CASRPGLAGDETQYF. The CDR3 coding sequence is TGTGCCAGCCGTCCGGGACTAGCGGGAGACGAGACCCAGTACTTC.